This TCR beta chain was observed in a study of vaccination effects on CD4 cells after COVID-19. Isolation of CD4+ T cells took place after approximately 10 days of culture. Vaccine administered to participants consisted of two doses of either BNT162b2 or mRNA-1273. Data came from immunoSEQ multiplex PCR; TCRdb stores just in-frame clones and leaves some out. The sample carries about 8,900 clones, about 75% recorded once. Remarks on this clone: What it binds is unknown.

The receptor was isolated from a human donor who received a COVID-19 vaccine. The specimen was CD4+ T cells from PBMCs cultured without peptide, collected after COVID-19 vaccination.

The CDR3 region is CASSQPGRRAFF. The CDR3 DNA reads TGTGCCAGCAGCCAGCCAGGCCGGAGAGCTTTCTTT. V usage is TRBV14 and J usage is TRBJ1-1; D is unresolved. V was pared by 3 bases and J by 10 bases, with 12 bases between. The CDR3 extends over 12 amino acids. Germline V gene lookup returns CDR1 SGHDN and CDR2 FVKESK.